The rows below give T cell receptor beta chains drawn from one sample of a study of a mutant IDH1 vaccine in newly diagnosed glioma. Using immunoSEQ multiplex PCR, the repertoire was profiled, and TCRdb retains in-frame clones only, with some absent. This table has around 60,000 clones, around 89% appearing once. Antigens of these TCRs are unknown. The sample in question was PBMCs, obtained from a glioma patient whose treatment included an IDH1 peptide vaccine. Receptors originate from a man in his forties with glioma. CDR3s include the opening cysteine and the closing phenylalanine or tryptophan. D genes are given only for firm matches. Clone size is shown for a subset of rows, as once, few, many or a class of expanded clone.

few,TRBV7-2,TRBJ1-4,-,CASSLRPGSNEKLFF,TGTGCCAGCAGCTTACGTCCGGGATCGAATGAAAAACTGTTTTTT
-,TRBV19,TRBJ1-4,TRBD1,CASSTTGGPKKLFF,TGTGCCAGTAGTACGACAGGGGGTCCCAAAAAACTGTTTTTT
-,TRBV4-3,TRBJ1-1,TRBD1,CASSQEKGANTEAFF,TGCGCCAGCAGCCAAGAGAAGGGGGCGAACACTGAAGCTTTCTTT
once,TRBV19,TRBJ1-2,TRBD1,CASSPRTGSGYTF,TGTGCCAGTAGTCCAAGGACAGGGAGCGGCTACACCTTC
once,TRBV5-1,TRBJ1-6,-,CASSLDWSSYNSPLHF,TGCGCCAGCAGCTTGGATTGGAGCTCCTATAATTCACCCCTCCACTTT
-,TRBV4-2,TRBJ2-1,-,CASSPKQDSSSYNEQFF,TGTGCCAGCAGCCCGAAACAAGACAGTAGCTCCTACAATGAGCAGTTCTTC
once,TRBV5-1,TRBJ2-5,TRBD1,CASSLRDRAQETQYF,TGCGCCAGCAGCTTGAGGGACAGGGCACAAGAGACCCAGTACTTC
-,TRBV10-1,TRBJ2-6,-,CASSESLQISGANVLTF,TGCGCCAGCAGTGAGTCGTTGCAGATCTCTGGGGCCAACGTCCTGACTTTC
-,TRBV19,TRBJ1-5,-,CASSILWENNQPQHF,TGTGCCAGTAGTATCCTCTGGGAGAACAATCAGCCCCAGCATTTT
-,TRBV6-1,TRBJ2-1,-,CASSQGNAVNEQFF,TGTGCCAGCAGCCAGGGGAACGCTGTGAATGAGCAGTTCTTC
-,TRBV28,TRBJ2-2,-,CASIPGGLNTGELFF,TGTGCCAGCATCCCAGGGGGACTTAACACCGGGGAGCTGTTTTTT
-,TRBV5-6,TRBJ2-7,TRBD2,CASSLAPREGYEQYF,TGTGCCAGCAGCTTGGCACCGCGGGAGGGCTACGAGCAGTACTTC
-,TRBV6-6,TRBJ2-7,-,CASWGSGAYEQYF,TGTGCCAGCTGGGGCAGTGGGGCCTACGAGCAGTACTTC
-,TRBV28,TRBJ1-5,-,CASSFRGWDYSNQPQHF,TGTGCCAGCAGTTTTAGGGGGTGGGATTATAGCAATCAGCCCCAGCATTTT
once,TRBV27,TRBJ1-1,-,CASSLSPQMNTEAFF,TGTGCCAGCAGTTTATCGCCCCAAATGAACACTGAAGCTTTCTTT
few,TRBV6-1,TRBJ1-1,-,CASSFPGRGNTEAFF,TGTGCCAGCAGCTTCCCGGGGAGGGGGAACACTGAAGCTTTCTTT
-,TRBV7-2,TRBJ2-1,TRBD2,CASSSQSGVRNEQFF,TGTGCCAGCAGCTCCCAGAGCGGGGTGCGCAATGAGCAGTTCTTC
-,TRBV7-9,TRBJ2-5,TRBD1,CASSPQGAGVQETQYF,TGTGCCAGCAGCCCCCAGGGGGCAGGAGTCCAAGAGACCCAGTACTTC
-,TRBV27,TRBJ1-2,TRBD1,CASSLPGGRGYTF,TGTGCCAGCAGTTTACCAGGGGGCAGGGGCTACACCTTC
once,TRBV6-6,TRBJ2-1,-,CASSYRGDEQFF,TGTGCCAGCAGTTACAGGGGCGATGAGCAGTTCTTC
-,TRBV7-2,TRBJ2-7,TRBD2,CASSWAGGGEQYF,TGTGCCAGCAGCTGGGCGGGAGGAGGGGAGCAGTACTTC
-,TRBV28,TRBJ1-2,-,CASSLGDGYTF,TGTGCCAGCAGTTTAGGGGATGGCTACACCTTC
-,TRBV11-2,TRBJ1-2,-,CASSPFQAGYGYTF,TGTGCCAGCAGCCCCTTTCAGGCAGGCTATGGCTACACCTTC
-,TRBV25-1,TRBJ2-2,TRBD2,CASSPSSGKDTGELFF,TGTGCCAGCTCCCCCTCCAGCGGGAAAGACACCGGGGAGCTGTTTTTT
-,TRBV5-5,TRBJ1-3,-,CASSLRGLSGNTIYF,TGTGCCAGCAGCTTGCGGGGGTTATCTGGAAACACCATATATTTT
-,TRBV21-1,TRBJ2-2,-,CASSTFRDRLFF,TGTGCCAGCAGCACCTTTAGGGACAGGCTGTTTTTT
-,TRBV9,TRBJ2-2,-,CASSPIPTQGTGELFF,TGTGCCAGCAGCCCCATACCAACCCAGGGAACCGGGGAGCTGTTTTTT
-,TRBV28,TRBJ1-3,-,CASSYRERSGNTIYF,TGTGCCAGCAGTTACAGGGAAAGGTCTGGAAACACCATATATTTT
-,TRBV9,TRBJ2-1,-,CASSGGTTSYNEQFF,TGTGCCAGCAGCGGTGGGACGACCTCCTACAATGAGCAGTTCTTC
-,TRBV5-1,TRBJ2-2,TRBD1,CASSFTAGGNTGELFF,TGCGCCAGCAGCTTCACGGCAGGGGGGAACACCGGGGAGCTGTTTTTT
-,TRBV28,TRBJ2-3,-,CASSSLGATDTQYF,TGTGCCAGCAGTTCCCTGGGGGCCACAGATACGCAGTATTTT
-,TRBV6-1,TRBJ2-1,-,CASGWGSPYNEQFF,TGTGCCAGCGGGTGGGGGTCGCCCTACAATGAGCAGTTCTTC
-,TRBV20-1,TRBJ2-7,-,CSAGTYEQYF,TGCAGTGCTGGTACCTACGAGCAGTACTTC
-,TRBV6-1,TRBJ2-3,TRBD2,CASGTSGRDTQYF,TGTGCCAGCGGGACTAGCGGGAGAGATACGCAGTATTTT
-,TRBV9,TRBJ2-5,TRBD1,CASSSSDRLKTQYF,TGTGCCAGCAGCTCCTCGGACAGGTTGAAGACCCAGTACTTC
-,TRBV7-7,TRBJ1-2,-,CASSYPNRWGNYGYTF,TGTGCTAGCAGCTACCCCAATAGGTGGGGGAACTATGGCTACACCTTC
-,TRBV7-9,TRBJ1-3,TRBD1,CASSPQGARTIYF,TGTGCCAGCAGCCCACAGGGGGCGAGAACCATATATTTT
-,TRBV28,TRBJ1-5,-,CASSFVYMGGHSNQPQHF,TGTGCCAGCAGTTTCGTGTATATGGGCGGCCATAGCAATCAGCCCCAGCATTTT
-,TRBV27,TRBJ2-2,TRBD2,CASSFRLAGGPSGELFF,TGTGCCAGCAGTTTCCGACTAGCGGGAGGGCCCTCCGGGGAGCTGTTTTTT
-,TRBV29-1,TRBJ1-2,-,CSVARAGMGGYTF,TGCAGCGTTGCCCGAGCAGGAATGGGTGGCTACACCTTC
-,TRBV29-1,TRBJ1-1,TRBD1,CSATGQGGTEAFF,TGCAGCGCGACCGGACAGGGGGGCACTGAAGCTTTCTTT
-,TRBV11-2,TRBJ2-1,-,CASSFEGSSYNEQFF,TGTGCCAGCAGCTTCGAGGGGAGCTCCTACAATGAGCAGTTCTTC
few,TRBV28,TRBJ1-1,-,CASTVDSNTEAFF,TGTGCCAGCACCGTGGACAGCAACACTGAAGCTTTCTTT
-,TRBV4-2,TRBJ2-4,TRBD2,CASSQVVSGVNIQYF,TGTGCCAGCAGCCAAGTCGTTAGCGGGGTGAACATTCAGTACTTC
-,TRBV2,TRBJ2-1,TRBD1,CASSPIPDRVYNEQFF,TGTGCCAGCAGTCCGATACCGGACAGGGTTTACAATGAGCAGTTCTTC
-,TRBV18,TRBJ2-2,TRBD2,CASSPPSGMVAGELFF,TGTGCCAGCTCACCACCAAGCGGGATGGTGGCCGGGGAGCTGTTTTTT
-,TRBV7-9,TRBJ1-6,-,CASSPGYLRYNSPLHF,TGTGCCAGCAGCCCGGGGTATCTGAGATATAATTCACCCCTCCACTTT
-,TRBV19,TRBJ1-6,TRBD1,CASSDRDYNSPLHF,TGTGCCAGTTCGGACAGGGACTATAATTCACCCCTCCACTTT
-,TRBV6-1,TRBJ1-2,TRBD1,CASSRMGQGSGYTF,TGTGCCAGCAGCCGTATGGGACAGGGGAGTGGCTACACCTTC
-,TRBV7-3,TRBJ2-6,-,CASNKDSGANVLTF,TGTGCCAGCAACAAGGATTCTGGGGCCAACGTCCTGACTTTC
-,TRBV29-1,TRBJ2-3,-,CSVEFERDTQYF,TGCAGCGTTGAGTTCGAGAGGGATACGCAGTATTTT
-,TRBV2,TRBJ2-1,-,CASAPSAGHNEQFF,TGTGCCAGCGCTCCGAGCGCCGGCCACAATGAGCAGTTCTTC
-,TRBV5-1,TRBJ2-5,-,CASSFAGAETQYF,TGCGCCAGCAGCTTCGCAGGGGCGGAGACCCAGTACTTC
-,TRBV19,TRBJ2-7,-,CASSPSSTRTAPYEQYF,TGTGCCAGTAGCCCTTCCTCGACGCGAACCGCACCTTACGAGCAGTACTTC
-,TRBV6-1,TRBJ1-2,-,CASMGAGRSGYTF,TGTGCCAGCATGGGGGCGGGGAGAAGTGGCTACACCTTC
once,TRBV14,TRBJ2-1,-,CASSQGPSYNEQFF,TGTGCCAGCAGCCAAGGTCCTAGCTACAATGAGCAGTTCTTC
-,TRBV7-2,TRBJ1-1,-,CASSQPTANTEAFF,TGTGCCAGCAGCCAGCCGACGGCCAACACTGAAGCTTTCTTT